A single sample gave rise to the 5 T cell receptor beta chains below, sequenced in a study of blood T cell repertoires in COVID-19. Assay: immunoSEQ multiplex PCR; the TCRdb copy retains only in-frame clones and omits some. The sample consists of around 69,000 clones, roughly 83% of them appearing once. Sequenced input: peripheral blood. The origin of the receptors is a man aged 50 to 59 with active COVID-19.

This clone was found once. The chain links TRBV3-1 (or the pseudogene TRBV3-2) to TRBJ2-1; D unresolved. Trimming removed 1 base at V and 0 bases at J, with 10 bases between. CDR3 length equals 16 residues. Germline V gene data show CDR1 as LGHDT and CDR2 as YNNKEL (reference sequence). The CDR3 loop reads CASSQGLVSSYNEQFF. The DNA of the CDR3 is TGTGCCAGCAGCCAAGGTCTGGTCAGCTCCTACAATGAGCAGTTCTTC.

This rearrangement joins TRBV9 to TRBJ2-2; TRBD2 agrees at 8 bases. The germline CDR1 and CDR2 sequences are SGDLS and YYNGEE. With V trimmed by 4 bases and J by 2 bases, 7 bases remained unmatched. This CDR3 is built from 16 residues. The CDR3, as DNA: TGTGCCAGCAGCCTCCCGAGCGGGAGAAACACCGGGGAGCTGTTTTTT. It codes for CASSLPSGRNTGELFF.

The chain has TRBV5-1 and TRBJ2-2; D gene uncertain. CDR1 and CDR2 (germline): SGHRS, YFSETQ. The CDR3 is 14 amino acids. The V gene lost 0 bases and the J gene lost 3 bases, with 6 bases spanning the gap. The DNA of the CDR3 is TGCGCCAGCAGCTTGGGGCAATACACCGGGGAGCTGTTTTTT. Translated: CASSLGQYTGELFF.

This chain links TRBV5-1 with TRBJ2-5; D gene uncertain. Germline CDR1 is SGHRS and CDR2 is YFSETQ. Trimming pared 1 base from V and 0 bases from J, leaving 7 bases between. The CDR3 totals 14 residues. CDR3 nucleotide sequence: TGCGCCAGCAGCTTGTTTTTAGACCAAGAGACCCAGTACTTC. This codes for CASSLFLDQETQYF.

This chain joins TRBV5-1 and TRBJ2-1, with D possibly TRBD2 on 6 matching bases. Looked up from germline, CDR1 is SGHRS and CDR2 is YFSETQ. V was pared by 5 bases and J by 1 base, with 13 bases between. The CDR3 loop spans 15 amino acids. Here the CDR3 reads CASRQVGGSYNEQFF. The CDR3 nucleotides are TGCGCCAGCAGACAGGTGGGGGGTTCCTACAATGAGCAGTTCTTC.